The rows below give T cell receptor beta chains drawn from one sample of a study of OX40 agonist ivuxolimab in advanced cancers. The assay was immunoSEQ multiplex PCR, and TCRdb's table has in-frame clones only and misses some. The sample has around 59,000 clones, roughly 86% seen once. The sequencing here drew on CD4+ or CD8+ T cells sorted from blood, taken in a trial of the OX40 agonist ivuxolimab. The receptors derive from an adult with an advanced solid tumor such as melanoma, head and neck, liver or kidney cancer. Both conserved end residues are part of each CDR3. D genes are given only for firm matches. Clone size is given for some rows only: seen once, a few or many times, or a class if the clone is expanded.

V: TRBV5-1; D: NA; size: NA; J: TRBJ2-1; CDR3: CASSLDANNEQFF; DNA: TGCGCCAGCAGCTTGGATGCGAACAATGAGCAGTTCTTC
V: TRBV6-5; D: TRBD2; size: once; J: TRBJ2-3; CDR3: CASSYDRTSGKDTQYF; DNA: TGTGCCAGCAGTTACGACAGAACTAGCGGTAAAGATACGCAGTATTTT
V: TRBV19; D: NA; size: NA; J: TRBJ2-3; CDR3: CASTIPLEKGTDTQYF; DNA: TGTGCCAGTACTATTCCCCTGGAGAAGGGCACAGATACGCAGTATTTT
V: TRBV29-1; D: NA; size: NA; J: TRBJ1-3; CDR3: CSGGGDGNTIYF; DNA: TGCAGCGGGGGGGGTGATGGAAACACCATATATTTT
V: TRBV7-2; D: NA; size: NA; J: TRBJ2-2; CDR3: CASSLNGANTGELFF; DNA: TGTGCCAGCAGCTTGAACGGAGCTAACACCGGGGAGCTGTTTTTT
V: TRBV11-3; D: TRBD1; size: NA; J: TRBJ1-2; CDR3: CASSSGTGEDGYTF; DNA: TGTGCCAGCAGCTCAGGGACAGGGGAAGATGGCTACACCTTC
V: TRBV6-5; D: NA; size: NA; J: TRBJ2-1; CDR3: CASSYLGGTNEQFF; DNA: TGTGCCAGCAGTTACCTGGGCGGGACAAATGAGCAGTTCTTC
V: TRBV28; D: NA; size: NA; J: TRBJ1-4; CDR3: CASSSSSEGVGEKLFF; DNA: TGTGCCAGCAGTTCTAGCTCGGAGGGAGTAGGAGAAAAACTGTTTTTT
V: TRBV7-2; D: NA; size: NA; J: TRBJ2-7; CDR3: CASSLVSEGEQYF; DNA: TGTGCCAGCAGCTTAGTCTCTGAGGGGGAGCAGTACTTC
V: TRBV15; D: NA; size: NA; J: TRBJ2-3; CDR3: CATSRDIKNGSDTQYF; DNA: TGTGCCACCAGCAGAGATATTAAGAATGGGTCCGATACGCAGTATTTT
V: TRBV2; D: NA; size: NA; J: TRBJ1-2; CDR3: CASIGRANYGYTF; DNA: TGTGCCAGCATCGGCCGAGCTAACTATGGCTACACCTTC
V: TRBV5-1; D: TRBD1; size: NA; J: TRBJ1-2; CDR3: CASSLSGTGRNYGYTF; DNA: TGCGCCAGCAGCTTGTCCGGGACAGGGAGGAACTATGGCTACACCTTC
V: TRBV2; D: TRBD2; size: NA; J: TRBJ2-2; CDR3: CASRPGLAGYTGELFF; DNA: TGTGCCAGCAGACCCGGACTAGCGGGTTACACCGGGGAGCTGTTTTTT
V: TRBV28; D: NA; size: NA; J: TRBJ2-3; CDR3: CASSLPRDTQYF; DNA: TGTGCCAGCAGTTTACCCAGAGATACGCAGTATTTT
V: TRBV18; D: NA; size: once; J: TRBJ1-1; CDR3: CASSPAVLAANTEAFF; DNA: TGTGCCAGCTCACCAGCGGTCCTCGCAGCGAACACTGAAGCTTTCTTT
V: TRBV5-1; D: NA; size: NA; J: TRBJ2-3; CDR3: CASSADGNTDTQYF; DNA: TGCGCCAGCAGCGCCGATGGTAACACAGATACGCAGTATTTT
V: TRBV6-6; D: TRBD1; size: NA; J: TRBJ2-2; CDR3: CASSLTGENTGELFF; DNA: TGTGCCAGCAGCTTGACAGGGGAGAACACCGGGGAGCTGTTTTTT